This T cell receptor (beta chain) was obtained from a study of shared clonotypes between healthy human individuals. CDR3 length: 14 amino acids. Germline V gene lookup returns CDR1 SGHNT and CDR2 YYREEE (reference sequence). Trimming took off 5 bases at V and 5 bases at J, with 16 bases between the two ends. TCRdb's table, derived via immunoSEQ multiplex PCR, lists solely in-frame clones and lacks some. The table has more than 2,000,000 clones, about 92% seen once; the top ten hold 0.39%. The TCR originated in a man aged 18 to 29 in good health. Some clones in this sample may be carry-over from other donors' samples. This chain links TRBV5-4 with TRBJ2-5, with a tentative D call TRBD1 (8 bases). Sequencing was done on a sample of naive CD4+ T cells from PBMCs. This sample's subset: CD45RA+ positively selected. In DNA form, the CDR3 reads TGTGCCAGCAGTTTACAGGGGGGGCGGGAGACCCAGTACTTC. Translated: CASSLQGGRETQYF.